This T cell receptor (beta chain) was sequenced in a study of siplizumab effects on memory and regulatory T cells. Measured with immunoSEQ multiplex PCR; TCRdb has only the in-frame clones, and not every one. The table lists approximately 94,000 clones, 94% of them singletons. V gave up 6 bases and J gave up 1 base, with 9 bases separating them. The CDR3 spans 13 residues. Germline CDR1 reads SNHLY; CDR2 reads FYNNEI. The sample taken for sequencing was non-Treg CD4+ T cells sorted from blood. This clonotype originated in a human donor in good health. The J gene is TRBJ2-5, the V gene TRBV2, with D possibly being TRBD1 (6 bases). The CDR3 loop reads CASRDRLQETQYF. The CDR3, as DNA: TGTGCCAGCAGGGACAGACTCCAAGAGACCCAGTACTTC.